Listed below are T cell receptor beta chains from one sample, sequenced in a study of cytomegalovirus exposure and HLA in healthy donors. Profiled with immunoSEQ multiplex PCR; TCRdb holds only in-frame clones, not every one. The table lists fewer than 250,000 clones, almost 75% of them singletons. The specimen sequenced was PBMCs. These receptors were taken from a woman under 40 in good health and CMV-seropositive. Both conserved end residues are part of each CDR3. Each record gives: CDR3 DNA, CDR3 protein, J gene, V gene, D gene, clone size. D genes are given only for firm matches. Only some rows state a clone size, as once, few, many or a class for expanded clones.

CDR3 DNA: TGCGCCAGCAGCTCGGGGTGGAACACTGAAGCTTTCTTT
CDR3 protein: CASSSGWNTEAFF
J gene: TRBJ1-1
V gene: TRBV5-1
D gene: NA
clone size: few

CDR3 DNA: TGCGCCAGCTCGGAACGTACTAGCGGGGACAATGAGCAGTTCTTC
CDR3 protein: CASSERTSGDNEQFF
J gene: TRBJ2-1
V gene: TRBV5-1
D gene: TRBD2
clone size: few

CDR3 DNA: TGCGCCAGCAGCCAAGAAGGTACAGGGGGGAAAGATACGCAGTATTTT
CDR3 protein: CASSQEGTGGKDTQYF
J gene: TRBJ2-3
V gene: TRBV4-1
D gene: TRBD1
clone size: few

CDR3 DNA: TGTGCCAGCAGCTTGATGGCGCGGGCCATTTACAATGAGCAGTTCTTC
CDR3 protein: CASSLMARAIYNEQFF
J gene: TRBJ2-1
V gene: TRBV5-6
D gene: NA
clone size: NA

CDR3 DNA: TGTGCCAGCAGTGAGAGACAGGGGGCGGTATACGAGCAGTACTTC
CDR3 protein: CASSERQGAVYEQYF
J gene: TRBJ2-7
V gene: TRBV27
D gene: TRBD1
clone size: NA

CDR3 DNA: TGTGCCAGCAGAGCCGGGACTAGAGCCAATGAGCAGTTCTTC
CDR3 protein: CASRAGTRANEQFF
J gene: TRBJ2-1
V gene: TRBV28
D gene: TRBD2
clone size: NA

CDR3 DNA: TGTGCCAGCGGGCAGATGAACACCGGGGAGCTGTTTTTT
CDR3 protein: CASGQMNTGELFF
J gene: TRBJ2-2
V gene: TRBV6-1
D gene: NA
clone size: NA

CDR3 DNA: TGTGCCAGCAGCCAGACCTGGAGCTCCTACAATGAGCAGTTCTTC
CDR3 protein: CASSQTWSSYNEQFF
J gene: TRBJ2-1
V gene: TRBV14
D gene: NA
clone size: NA

CDR3 DNA: TGTGCCAGCAGCCGGGACAGCAACTATGGCTACACCTTC
CDR3 protein: CASSRDSNYGYTF
J gene: TRBJ1-2
V gene: TRBV11-1
D gene: TRBD1
clone size: few

CDR3 DNA: TGTGCCAGCAGTTTATGGCAGGGGGACGGAGGCTACACCTTC
CDR3 protein: CASSLWQGDGGYTF
J gene: TRBJ1-2
V gene: TRBV27
D gene: TRBD1
clone size: NA

CDR3 DNA: TGTGCCAGCAGCGTAACACGCGGCACTGGAAACACCATATATTTT
CDR3 protein: CASSVTRGTGNTIYF
J gene: TRBJ1-3
V gene: TRBV9
D gene: NA
clone size: NA

CDR3 DNA: TGTGCCAGCAGCTTGGGAGGGAGTATTCGGAATGAGCAGTTCTTC
CDR3 protein: CASSLGGSIRNEQFF
J gene: TRBJ2-1
V gene: TRBV5-4
D gene: NA
clone size: NA

CDR3 DNA: TGTGCCAGCAGTTACTCGGTCGGAGCTACCGAGCAGTACTTC
CDR3 protein: CASSYSVGATEQYF
J gene: TRBJ2-7
V gene: TRBV27
D gene: NA
clone size: NA

CDR3 DNA: TGTGCCAGCAGTGGCGGGACCTCTTATGGCTACACCTTC
CDR3 protein: CASSGGTSYGYTF
J gene: TRBJ1-2
V gene: TRBV2
D gene: NA
clone size: NA

CDR3 DNA: TGCAGCGTTATAGGGGTCTCTGGGGCCAACGTCCTGACTTTC
CDR3 protein: CSVIGVSGANVLTF
J gene: TRBJ2-6
V gene: TRBV29-1
D gene: NA
clone size: NA

CDR3 DNA: TGTGCCAGTATGAGCGGGAAGCAGTTCTTC
CDR3 protein: CASMSGKQFF
J gene: TRBJ2-1
V gene: TRBV19
D gene: TRBD2
clone size: NA

CDR3 DNA: TGTGCCAGCAGTTCCGGAAGCGGGATAGCGGGGGGCAATGAGCAGTTCTTC
CDR3 protein: CASSSGSGIAGGNEQFF
J gene: TRBJ2-1
V gene: TRBV28
D gene: TRBD2
clone size: few

CDR3 DNA: TGCGCCAGCAGCCAGGGACTCTTCTCCTACAATGAGCAGTTCTTC
CDR3 protein: CASSQGLFSYNEQFF
J gene: TRBJ2-1
V gene: TRBV5-1
D gene: NA
clone size: NA

CDR3 DNA: TGTGCCACCAGCAGGGCCGGGACAGGTCATGTAGACGAGCAGTACTTC
CDR3 protein: CATSRAGTGHVDEQYF
J gene: TRBJ2-7
V gene: TRBV15
D gene: TRBD1
clone size: NA

CDR3 DNA: TGTGCCAGCAGCCCGGGGCGGGGGGGTTGGAGCAATCAGCCCCAGCATTTT
CDR3 protein: CASSPGRGGWSNQPQHF
J gene: TRBJ1-5
V gene: TRBV5-6
D gene: NA
clone size: once

CDR3 DNA: TGTGCCAGCGAGGAGTCCTACGAGCAGTACTTC
CDR3 protein: CASEESYEQYF
J gene: TRBJ2-7
V gene: TRBV6-1
D gene: NA
clone size: NA

CDR3 DNA: TGTGCCAGTAGTAGCCCGGGACAGGGTTCCTACGAGCAGTACTTC
CDR3 protein: CASSSPGQGSYEQYF
J gene: TRBJ2-7
V gene: TRBV19
D gene: TRBD1
clone size: once

CDR3 DNA: TGTTCCAGCAGCTTAGTGGGGACTAGCGGGAAGAACGAGCAGTACTTC
CDR3 protein: CSSSLVGTSGKNEQYF
J gene: TRBJ2-7
V gene: TRBV7-9
D gene: TRBD2
clone size: NA

CDR3 DNA: TGTGCCAGCAGTAAACGGTCCCGGGACAGGGGCACAGGGACTGAAGCTTTCTTT
CDR3 protein: CASSKRSRDRGTGTEAFF
J gene: TRBJ1-1
V gene: TRBV27
D gene: TRBD1
clone size: NA

CDR3 DNA: TGTGCCAGCTCATCCACACGGACAGGGGTTACAGATACGCAGTATTTT
CDR3 protein: CASSSTRTGVTDTQYF
J gene: TRBJ2-3
V gene: TRBV18
D gene: TRBD1
clone size: NA

CDR3 DNA: TGCAGCGTTGAAGTTTTAAGGGAGCGCACAGATACGCAGTATTTT
CDR3 protein: CSVEVLRERTDTQYF
J gene: TRBJ2-3
V gene: TRBV29-1
D gene: NA
clone size: NA

CDR3 DNA: TGTGCCACCACTTCTAGCTTCTACGAGCAGTACTTC
CDR3 protein: CATTSSFYEQYF
J gene: TRBJ2-7
V gene: TRBV6-1
D gene: NA
clone size: NA

CDR3 DNA: TGTGCCAGCAGCTCCTATGAAGAGACCCAGTACTTC
CDR3 protein: CASSSYEETQYF
J gene: TRBJ2-5
V gene: TRBV7-9
D gene: NA
clone size: NA

CDR3 DNA: TGTGCCAGCAGTGTAGGGAGGGGAGAGACCCAGTACTTC
CDR3 protein: CASSVGRGETQYF
J gene: TRBJ2-5
V gene: TRBV6-1
D gene: TRBD2
clone size: few

CDR3 DNA: TGTGCCAGCAGCTTAGAGGGGGTGGGCACTGAAGCTTTCTTT
CDR3 protein: CASSLEGVGTEAFF
J gene: TRBJ1-1
V gene: TRBV27
D gene: NA
clone size: NA

CDR3 DNA: TGTGCCAGCTCATCAGCCGGGACTACCGATGAGCAGTTCTTC
CDR3 protein: CASSSAGTTDEQFF
J gene: TRBJ2-1
V gene: TRBV18
D gene: TRBD2
clone size: NA

CDR3 DNA: TGCGCCAGCAGCTGGGCCGGACAGAGTGGGAACACCGGGGAGCTGTTTTTT
CDR3 protein: CASSWAGQSGNTGELFF
J gene: TRBJ2-2
V gene: TRBV5-1
D gene: NA
clone size: NA

CDR3 DNA: TGTGCCAGCAGTGGGGGAGGGGGTTCATCCTTATACGAGCAGTACTTC
CDR3 protein: CASSGGGGSSLYEQYF
J gene: TRBJ2-7
V gene: TRBV6-1
D gene: NA
clone size: NA

CDR3 DNA: TGCGCCAGCAGCTGGGGGGACAGGGAGTTATCACCCCTCCACTTT
CDR3 protein: CASSWGDRELSPLHF
J gene: TRBJ1-6
V gene: TRBV5-1
D gene: TRBD1
clone size: NA

CDR3 DNA: TGTGCCAGTAGGGGCCCCGGGACCCAGTACTTC
CDR3 protein: CASRGPGTQYF
J gene: TRBJ2-5
V gene: TRBV19
D gene: NA
clone size: NA

CDR3 DNA: TGCGCCAGCAGCCCGGACAGGGAAGGATACAATGAGCAGTTCTTC
CDR3 protein: CASSPDREGYNEQFF
J gene: TRBJ2-1
V gene: TRBV23-1
D gene: TRBD1
clone size: once

CDR3 DNA: TGTGCCAGCAGAACCCTGACAGGGATCAATCAGCCCCAGCATTTT
CDR3 protein: CASRTLTGINQPQHF
J gene: TRBJ1-5
V gene: TRBV6-5
D gene: TRBD1
clone size: NA

CDR3 DNA: TGTGCCAGCGCCGCCGGGACTAGCGGCTACGAGCAGTACTTC
CDR3 protein: CASAAGTSGYEQYF
J gene: TRBJ2-7
V gene: TRBV2
D gene: TRBD2
clone size: NA

CDR3 DNA: TGTGCCAGCAGCTTGGAGGGGTCTGGCTACACCTTC
CDR3 protein: CASSLEGSGYTF
J gene: TRBJ1-2
V gene: TRBV5-5
D gene: NA
clone size: NA

CDR3 DNA: TGTGCCAGCAGCTCCCCCGGGGAGTCCAATCAGCCCCAGCATTTT
CDR3 protein: CASSSPGESNQPQHF
J gene: TRBJ1-5
V gene: TRBV11-3
D gene: NA
clone size: few

CDR3 DNA: TGTGCCAGCAGCCCTCGGGGACAGCCTCTTGGCTACACCTTC
CDR3 protein: CASSPRGQPLGYTF
J gene: TRBJ1-2
V gene: TRBV11-1
D gene: TRBD1
clone size: few

CDR3 DNA: TGCAGCGTCATGGACAGGGCCAACGAGCAGTACTTC
CDR3 protein: CSVMDRANEQYF
J gene: TRBJ2-7
V gene: TRBV29-1
D gene: TRBD1
clone size: once

CDR3 DNA: TGTGCCAGCAGTACTACGGTGCAGTTCTTC
CDR3 protein: CASSTTVQFF
J gene: TRBJ2-1
V gene: TRBV28
D gene: NA
clone size: NA

CDR3 DNA: TGTGCCAGCAGTGAGCAGCGGGGCTACACAGATACGCAGTATTTT
CDR3 protein: CASSEQRGYTDTQYF
J gene: TRBJ2-3
V gene: TRBV6-1
D gene: TRBD2
clone size: few

CDR3 DNA: TGCAGCGTTGAACATTTGGGAAGGCCAGGAGGCAGTGAGCAGTTCTTC
CDR3 protein: CSVEHLGRPGGSEQFF
J gene: TRBJ2-1
V gene: TRBV29-1
D gene: NA
clone size: few